Presented here are 20 T cell receptor beta chains from one specimen sequenced in a study of circulating CD8 cells and anti-PD-1 response in melanoma. The QIAseq Immune Repertoire TCR panel built the libraries from around 15 ng of total RNA. TCRdb re-derived calls from the reads in MiXCR, one entry per CDR3 protein. The sample consists of around 1,700 distinct CDR3 sequences, about 7.9% of them appearing once. From live CD3+CD8+TCRalphabeta+ cells, four PD-1 and/or TIGIT subsets were sorted. The specimen comprised CD8+ T cells from PBMCs, sampled at baseline or after one month of anti-PD-1 therapy (not recorded which). Receptors were obtained from a human donor with melanoma.

This clonotype is termed medium-sized. The chain has TRBV25-1 and TRBJ1-1, with TRBD1 as a possible D gene (6 bases). CDR1 MGHDK and CDR2 SYGVNS come from the germline V gene. V lost 7 bases and J lost 5, with 14 bases in between. The CDR3 has 13 residues. The CDR3 coding sequence is TGTGCCAGCACCCCGGGGGCGTTGACTGAAGCTTTCTTT. This gives the protein CASTPGALTEAFF. Drawing the rest from reference TRBV25-1 and TRBJ1-1, the complete variable domain is EADIYQTPRYLVIGTGKKITLECSQTMGHDKMYWYQQDPGMELHLIHYSYGVNSTEKGDLSSESTVSRIRTEHFPLTLESARPSHTSQYLCASTPGALTEAFFGQGTRLTVV.

This clonotype is medium-sized (0.01 to 0.1%) in the sample. This chain uses TRBV27 with TRBJ2-1; D not certain. The CDR3 totals 13 residues. The germline V gene encodes CDR1 MNHEY and CDR2 SMNVEV (reference sequence). The V end lost 2 bases, the J end lost 4 bases, and 6 bases lay between the germline ends. CDR3 coding DNA: TGTGCCAGCAGTTTAAACCATTACAATGAGCAGTTCTTC. Encoded protein: CASSLNHYNEQFF.

This clonotype is judged medium-sized. The genes are TRBV29-1 and TRBJ2-7; no clear D gene. Trimming pared 4 bases from V and 4 bases from J, leaving 14 bases between. CDR1 and CDR2 from the germline V gene are SQVTM and ANQGSEA. This CDR3 is built from 13 residues. Here the CDR3 DNA reads TGCAGCGTTGCGGGTCCGGCCGGTTACGAGCAGTACTTC. Translating gives CSVAGPAGYEQYF.

This clonotype is medium-sized. CDR3 in amino acids: CASSFTGEDEQFF. The CDR3 region has the DNA TGTGCCAGCAGTTTCACAGGGGAGGATGAGCAGTTCTTC. The chain has TRBV28 and TRBJ2-1; D may be TRBD1 (7 bases). The CDR3 is 13 residues long. CDR1 and CDR2 (germline): MDHEN, SYDVKM. V lost 3 bases and J lost 8, with 11 bases in between.

In its sample, this clonotype is medium-sized. CDR3 amino acids: CASSGRAYNEQFF. In DNA form, the CDR3 reads TGTGCCTCAAGCGGGAGGGCCTACAATGAGCAGTTCTTC. The rearrangement joins TRBV12-3 or TRBV12-4 to TRBJ2-1, with 10 nucleotides matching TRBD2. Losses at the gene ends were 11 bases for V and 2 bases for J; bases not matched to a gene: 3. CDR3 length equals 13 residues.

This clonotype is deemed medium-sized. The J gene is TRBJ2-6, the V gene TRBV14, with 10 positions matching TRBD1. Germline V gives CDR1 SGHDN, CDR2 FVKESK. The CDR3 runs 18 residues. V gave up 4 bases and J gave up 4 bases; unmatched junction bases: 10. The CDR3 spells CASSPPGQGFLGANVLTF. Written as DNA, the CDR3 is TGTGCCAGCAGCCCTCCGGGACAGGGGTTTTTGGGGGCCAACGTCCTGACTTTC.

In the case of this clonotype: This may come from a read error, since a much larger clone is one base off. This chain links TRBV27 with TRBJ1-1; no clear D. This CDR3 contains 13 residues. The V end was cut by 3 bases, the J end by 4 bases, with 9 bases between. Germline assignment: CDR1 MNHEY and CDR2 SMNVEV (reference sequence). The DNA of the CDR3 is TGTGCCAGCAGTTTCGCTAGGGTCACTGAAGCTTTCTTT. Its translation is CASSFARVTEAFF.

By share, this clonotype counts as medium-sized. The J gene is TRBJ2-7, the V gene TRBV2; either TRBD1 or TRBD2 may fit D (6 bases each). CDR1 SNHLY and CDR2 FYNNEI come from the germline V gene. Trimming took off 7 bases at V and 1 base at J, with 17 bases between the two ends. The CDR3 has 15 amino acids. CDR3 loop: CASTEGGSLSYEQYF. CDR3 DNA: TGTGCCAGCACCGAAGGGGGGTCCCTTTCCTACGAGCAGTACTTC.

Sample share makes this clonotype medium-sized. The gene calls are TRBV27 and TRBJ1-2, with no clear D. Trimming stripped 5 bases from V and 5 bases from J, with 15 bases between. Germline CDR1 reads MNHEY; CDR2 reads SMNVEV (reference sequence). The CDR3 is 14 amino acids. The CDR3 loop is CASSPTVFLYGYTF. The CDR3 DNA follows: TGTGCCAGCAGTCCCACGGTTTTTCTATATGGCTACACCTTC.

This clonotype is medium-sized (0.01 to 0.1%) within its sample. The chain carries TRBV25-1 and TRBJ2-1; no clear D gene. This CDR3 region has 11 residues. Germline V gene data show CDR1 as MGHDK and CDR2 as SYGVNS. The V gene lost 6 bases and the J gene lost 10 bases, with 10 bases spanning the gap. The CDR3: CASRVIDEQFF. DNA for the CDR3: TGTGCCAGCAGGGTAATTGACGAGCAGTTCTTC.

This clonotype is medium-sized by share. The chain carries TRBV6-5 and TRBJ2-1; 7 positions match TRBD2. Unmatched junction bases numbered 11, after V lost 2 bases and J lost 7 bases. Germline V lookup: CDR1 MNHEY, CDR2 SVGAGI. The CDR3 extends over 16 amino acids. In nucleotides, the CDR3 is TGTGCCAGCAGTTACGACTTAGCGGGTCCGGGGAATGAGCAGTTCTTC. Translation: CASSYDLAGPGNEQFF.

This clonotype was detected a few times. CDR3 nucleotide sequence: TGTGCCAGCAGCCTGGGACAGGGGACTGAAGCTTTCTTT. Encoded protein: CASSLGQGTEAFF. The chain couples TRBV7-9 to TRBJ1-1, with 10 bases matching TRBD1. Germline loops: CDR1 SEHNR, CDR2 FQNEAQ (reference sequence). Trimming removed 5 bases from V and 5 bases from J; junction bases left unmatched: 2. The CDR3 length is 13 residues.

This clonotype is medium-sized (0.01 to 0.1%) by share. This chain uses TRBV28 with TRBJ2-3, with 8 bases identical to TRBD2. Germline CDR1 MDHEN, CDR2 SYDVKM. This CDR3 spans 14 amino acids. Trimming cost V 6 bases and J 5 bases; bases outside gene matches: 7. The CDR3 is CASRTSGRIDTQYF. The CDR3 DNA sequence: TGTGCCAGCAGGACGAGCGGGAGAATAGATACGCAGTATTTT.

This clonotype is medium-sized by share. The chain recombines TRBV13 with TRBJ2-2; TRBD2 matches at 7 bases. The junction had 8 bases not matched to a gene; V was cut back by 2 bases and J by 8 bases. Per the germline V gene, CDR1 is PRHDT and CDR2 is FYEKMQ (reference sequence). The CDR3 contains 15 residues. CDR3 residues: CASSLTGTKAGELFF. CDR3 DNA sequence: TGTGCCAGCAGCTTAACCGGGACTAAGGCGGGGGAGCTGTTTTTT.

This clonotype was counted only a few times. The gene calls are TRBV19 and TRBJ2-7; D remains ambiguous. From germline, CDR1 is LNHDA and CDR2 SQIVND (reference sequence). The ends were cut back, 3 bases at V and 7 bases at J, with 13 bases in the middle. This CDR3 has 13 residues. This CDR3 is CASSIAPPAEQYF. The DNA for the CDR3 is TGTGCCAGTAGTATCGCCCCGCCAGCGGAGCAGTACTTC.

By proportion, this clonotype is medium-sized. The chain has TRBV29-1 and TRBJ2-2; 7 bases fit TRBD1. In germline, CDR1 is SQVTM, CDR2 ANQGSEA. With V trimmed by 5 bases and J by 6 bases, 6 bases remained unmatched. The CDR3 runs to 13 residues. The CDR3 reads CSVTDRVSGELFF. The CDR3 nucleotides are TGCAGCGTTACCGACAGGGTGTCCGGGGAGCTGTTTTTT.

By its share, this clonotype is medium-sized. The chain combines TRBV14 with TRBJ2-1; D is undetermined. Trimming removed 3 bases from V and 9 bases from J, with 9 bases in between. Per the germline V gene, CDR1 is SGHDN and CDR2 is FVKESK. The length of the CDR3 is 12 residues. The CDR3 nucleotides are TGTGCCAGCAGCCACCCGGCCGGTGAGCAGTTCTTC. Translation gives CASSHPAGEQFF.

Within the sample, this clonotype is medium-sized (0.01 to 0.1%). The chain is built from TRBV11-3 and TRBJ2-1; TRBD2 is a possible D gene (6 bases). Germline-derived CDR1 and CDR2 are SGHNT and YENEEA. The V end lost 1 base, the J end lost 6 bases, and 13 bases lay between the germline ends. The CDR3 consists of 15 residues. CDR3 bases: TGTGCCAGCAGCTTAGTGGAGGGATCGGGCAATGAGCAGTTCTTC. Its translation: CASSLVEGSGNEQFF.

This clonotype is medium-sized (0.01 to 0.1%) in the sample. The chain recombines TRBV12-5 with TRBJ2-3, with a tentative D call TRBD2 (5 bases). The germline V gene encodes CDR1 LGHNT and CDR2 FRNRAP. V was cut by 7 bases and J by 5 bases, with 10 bases left in between. The CDR3 runs to 12 residues. This chain's CDR3 is CASAERIDTQYF. The DNA of the CDR3 is TGTGCTAGTGCCGAGCGGATAGATACGCAGTATTTT.

By sample share, this clonotype is medium-sized. The chain joins TRBV7-3 to TRBJ2-1; 11 bases match TRBD2. The junction had 4 bases not matched to a gene; V was cut back by 2 bases and J by 7 bases. CDR1 and CDR2 (germline): SGHTA, FQGTGA. The CDR3 has 15 residues. In nucleotides, the CDR3 is TGTGCCAGCAGCTTACAGACTAGCGGGGTGAATGAGCAGTTCTTC. Translated, it gives CASSLQTSGVNEQFF.